This T cell receptor (beta chain) derives from a study of T-cell memory formation after mild COVID-19. About the study: Clusters of TCRs were largely donor specific.

Overall study results and limits: A balance of CD4 and CD8 characterized clones contracting day 15 to 85, whereas later expanders leaned CD4+. Pre-infection memory harbored some responding clones, suggesting cross-reactive memory joined.

There are 17 residues in the CDR3. Germline V gene sequence: CDR1 MNHEY, CDR2 SVGEGT. V lost 1 base to trimming and J lost 4 bases, with 17 bases between them. With constant-segment primers, 5'RACE yielded cDNA libraries of TCR alpha and TCR beta that carried sample barcodes and UMIs. TCRdb re-derived calls from the 5' RACE reads in MiXCR, one entry per CDR3 protein. The sample lists approximately 570,000 distinct CDR3 sequences; over 15% were seen once. This clonotype was observed a handful of times. Antigen unknown. The sample was PBMCs or a T cell subset sorted from them (not recorded which). The sequence came from an adult woman who had mild COVID-19 (a few samples of this study predate the infection). Cell type and time point are not known. The rearrangement links TRBV6-2 or TRBV6-3 to TRBJ2-1; the D is unclear. The CDR3 DNA sequence: TGTGCCAGCAGTTACTTAAAAACGGGTGGGCATTACAATGAGCAGTTCTTC. It encodes CASSYLKTGGHYNEQFF.